This TCR beta chain originates from a study of cytomegalovirus exposure and HLA in healthy donors. Study-wide background: As an earlier analysis found, 150 million to 200 million T cells yielded about 100 million unique TCR beta sequences.

Trimming left V 4 bases short and J 1 base short, with 13 bases between. This CDR3 has 15 amino acids. The germline CDR1 and CDR2 sequences are SGHNT and YYREEE (reference sequence). The study's findings and limits: It was approximately 160 TCR beta chains that were listed as cytomegalovirus-associated.

Concerning this clone itself: Its antigen remains unidentified.

It was with 60 Vbeta and 13 Jbeta primers that the PCR ran. Sequenced by immunoSEQ multiplex PCR; TCRdb stores in-frame clones only, minus some. In the table there are under 200,000 clones, 82% of which are singletons. This receptor was identified in a male donor in good health and CMV-seronegative. The chain recombines TRBV5-4 with TRBJ2-3; tentatively, D is TRBD2 (7 bases). The material sequenced was PBMCs. The CDR3 DNA sequence: TGTGCCAGCAGCAAGTCGGGGGGCGGCACAGATACGCAGTATTTT. Translation: CASSKSGGGTDTQYF.